The TCR beta chain described here comes from a study of cytomegalovirus exposure and HLA in healthy donors. The wider study: HLA-typed donors were the source of some 80 million unique TCRs, which an early data release held. Study-wide results and caveats: Clonal expansion was found to be greater in HLA-associated TCR beta chains than in equally common others in a later analysis.

Notes on this clone: Its target is not known.

Healthy bone marrow donors made up the donor group. Germline CDR1 MNHEY, CDR2 SMNVEV (reference sequence). CDR3 size: 14 residues. The V and J ends lost 5 bases and 4 bases respectively, with 11 bases between them. With 60 Vbeta and 13 Jbeta primers, the PCR was carried out. Assay: immunoSEQ multiplex PCR; the TCRdb copy retains only in-frame clones and omits some. The sample consists of some 150,000 clones, around four fifths of them appearing once. The TCR sequence derives from a man in his thirties or forties in good health and CMV-seropositive. V is TRBV27 and J is TRBJ2-2; D possibly corresponds to TRBD2 (6 bases). Sequencing was done on a sample of PBMCs. CDR3 sequence reads: CASSPGTSTGELFF. DNA for the CDR3: TGTGCCAGCAGTCCGGGGACTTCCACCGGGGAGCTGTTTTTT.